A selection of T cell receptor beta chains follows, all from one sample in a study of beta chain features in type 1 diabetes. Some clones are missing from TCRdb's copy, which holds only in-frame ones; the method was immunoSEQ multiplex PCR. The table records 640,000 or so clones, over 13% of them present only once. The sequencing sample was made of naive CD4+ T cells from blood. These TCRs come from a man between 18 and 29 years old with type 1 diabetes. Both conserved end residues are part of each CDR3. Fields, in order: D gene, V gene, clone size, J gene, CDR3 protein, CDR3 DNA. The D gene is left open where the match is weak. Size values are once, few and many counts, or a class for expanded clones, and some rows have none.

d_gene: NA
v_gene: TRBV30
abundance: few
j_gene: TRBJ2-2
CDR3aa: CAWSFSLGPNTGELFF
CDR3nt: TGTGCCTGGAGTTTCTCGTTGGGGCCTAACACCGGGGAGCTGTTTTTT

d_gene: NA
v_gene: TRBV15
abundance: NA
j_gene: TRBJ2-1
CDR3aa: CATSGSPVDEQFF
CDR3nt: TGTGCCACCAGCGGAAGCCCGGTGGATGAGCAGTTCTTC

d_gene: NA
v_gene: TRBV30
abundance: NA
j_gene: TRBJ2-7
CDR3aa: CAWSVSGYEQYF
CDR3nt: TGCGCCTGGAGTGTATCAGGGTACGAGCAGTACTTC

d_gene: NA
v_gene: TRBV28
abundance: few
j_gene: TRBJ2-3
CDR3aa: CASSQSPQTDTQYF
CDR3nt: TGTGCCAGCAGCCAATCCCCTCAAACGGATACGCAGTATTTT

d_gene: NA
v_gene: TRBV15
abundance: NA
j_gene: TRBJ2-7
CDR3aa: CATSGGYYEQYF
CDR3nt: TGTGCCACCAGCGGGGGTTACTACGAGCAGTACTTC

d_gene: NA
v_gene: TRBV7-8
abundance: NA
j_gene: TRBJ2-2
CDR3aa: CASSSPPPAGELFF
CDR3nt: TGTGCCAGCAGCTCTCCCCCCCCCGCCGGGGAGCTGTTTTTT

d_gene: NA
v_gene: TRBV7-7
abundance: NA
j_gene: TRBJ2-2
CDR3aa: CASSEGTGELFF
CDR3nt: TGTGCTAGCAGCGAGGGAACCGGGGAGCTGTTTTTT

d_gene: NA
v_gene: TRBV5-4
abundance: NA
j_gene: TRBJ2-1
CDR3aa: CASSLGTEQFF
CDR3nt: TGTGCCAGCAGCCTTGGGACAGAGCAGTTCTTC

d_gene: NA
v_gene: TRBV5-1
abundance: NA
j_gene: TRBJ2-5
CDR3aa: CASSFRTQETQYF
CDR3nt: TGCGCCAGCAGCTTCAGGACCCAAGAGACCCAGTACTTC

d_gene: TRBD2
v_gene: TRBV2
abundance: NA
j_gene: TRBJ2-3
CDR3aa: CASSEGLAGGTDTQYF
CDR3nt: TGTGCCAGCAGTGAAGGATTAGCGGGGGGCACAGATACGCAGTATTTT

d_gene: NA
v_gene: TRBV30
abundance: few
j_gene: TRBJ1-2
CDR3aa: CAWGENYGYTF
CDR3nt: TGTGCCTGGGGGGAGAACTATGGCTACACCTTC

d_gene: TRBD2
v_gene: TRBV5-4
abundance: few
j_gene: TRBJ2-7
CDR3aa: CASSLSKTSGGKEQYF
CDR3nt: TGTGCCAGCAGCTTGTCAAAGACTAGCGGGGGGAAAGAGCAGTACTTC

d_gene: NA
v_gene: TRBV5-1
abundance: NA
j_gene: TRBJ2-5
CDR3aa: CASSWGDRTETQYF
CDR3nt: TGCGCCAGCAGCTGGGGGGATCGAACGGAGACCCAGTACTTC

d_gene: NA
v_gene: TRBV30
abundance: NA
j_gene: TRBJ1-1
CDR3aa: CAWVGWGEAFF
CDR3nt: TGTGCCTGGGTCGGCTGGGGTGAAGCTTTCTTT

d_gene: NA
v_gene: TRBV5-6
abundance: few
j_gene: TRBJ2-7
CDR3aa: CASSLVALGEQYF
CDR3nt: TGTGCCAGCAGCTTGGTTGCCCTCGGCGAGCAGTACTTC

d_gene: NA
v_gene: TRBV7-7
abundance: NA
j_gene: TRBJ2-1
CDR3aa: CASSPLSTNEQFF
CDR3nt: TGTGCTAGCAGCCCACTCTCGACCAATGAGCAGTTCTTC

d_gene: NA
v_gene: TRBV15
abundance: few
j_gene: TRBJ2-2
CDR3aa: CATSRDQAANTGELFF
CDR3nt: TGTGCCACCAGCAGAGATCAGGCAGCGAACACCGGGGAGCTGTTTTTT

d_gene: NA
v_gene: TRBV7-2
abundance: NA
j_gene: TRBJ1-1
CDR3aa: CASSAGGAGNTEAFF
CDR3nt: TGTGCCAGCAGCGCCGGAGGGGCGGGGAACACTGAAGCTTTCTTT

d_gene: TRBD2
v_gene: TRBV7-2
abundance: NA
j_gene: TRBJ2-3
CDR3aa: CASSLQTGLAGVLGDTQYF
CDR3nt: TGTGCCAGCAGCTTACAGACGGGACTAGCGGGAGTCCTTGGGGATACGCAGTATTTT

d_gene: NA
v_gene: TRBV28
abundance: NA
j_gene: TRBJ2-7
CDR3aa: CASSFPGAVLHEQYF
CDR3nt: TGTGCCAGCAGTTTTCCAGGAGCTGTGTTGCACGAGCAGTACTTC

d_gene: NA
v_gene: TRBV2
abundance: NA
j_gene: TRBJ2-3
CDR3aa: CASVGIISTDTQYF
CDR3nt: TGTGCCAGCGTGGGGATAATAAGCACAGATACGCAGTATTTT

d_gene: NA
v_gene: TRBV9
abundance: NA
j_gene: TRBJ2-5
CDR3aa: CASSPGDFSTETQYF
CDR3nt: TGTGCCAGCAGCCCGGGTGACTTCAGCACTGAGACCCAGTACTTC

d_gene: TRBD1
v_gene: TRBV9
abundance: few
j_gene: TRBJ1-2
CDR3aa: CASSILQGNYGYTF
CDR3nt: TGTGCCAGCAGCATATTACAGGGGAATTATGGCTACACCTTC

d_gene: NA
v_gene: TRBV5-1
abundance: NA
j_gene: TRBJ1-4
CDR3aa: CASSLTLRGANEKLFF
CDR3nt: TGCGCCAGCAGCTTGACCCTCAGGGGAGCTAATGAAAAACTGTTTTTT

d_gene: TRBD2
v_gene: TRBV9
abundance: few
j_gene: TRBJ2-5
CDR3aa: CASSATSAWETQYF
CDR3nt: TGTGCCAGCAGCGCGACTAGCGCATGGGAGACCCAGTACTTC

d_gene: NA
v_gene: TRBV18
abundance: few
j_gene: TRBJ2-5
CDR3aa: CASSPASEETQYF
CDR3nt: TGTGCCAGCTCACCGGCTAGCGAGGAGACCCAGTACTTC

d_gene: TRBD1
v_gene: TRBV7-8
abundance: NA
j_gene: TRBJ1-1
CDR3aa: CASTQTGNMNTEAFF
CDR3nt: TGTGCCAGCACCCAGACAGGGAACATGAACACTGAAGCTTTCTTT

d_gene: TRBD2
v_gene: TRBV6-6
abundance: NA
j_gene: TRBJ2-3
CDR3aa: CASSRSSGDADTQYF
CDR3nt: TGTGCCAGCAGCCGCTCTAGCGGGGATGCAGATACGCAGTATTTT

d_gene: NA
v_gene: TRBV7-9
abundance: NA
j_gene: TRBJ2-5
CDR3aa: CAIPRSPETQYF
CDR3nt: TGTGCCATTCCGCGGTCTCCCGAGACCCAGTACTTC

d_gene: TRBD1
v_gene: TRBV7-3
abundance: NA
j_gene: TRBJ2-6
CDR3aa: CASSPDRGISGANVLTF
CDR3nt: TGTGCCAGCAGCCCGGACAGGGGAATCTCTGGGGCCAACGTCCTGACTTTC

d_gene: NA
v_gene: TRBV5-1
abundance: NA
j_gene: TRBJ2-3
CDR3aa: CASSLLSVTDTQYF
CDR3nt: TGCGCCAGCAGCTTGCTGTCAGTCACAGATACGCAGTATTTT

d_gene: TRBD2
v_gene: TRBV6-5
abundance: NA
j_gene: TRBJ2-3
CDR3aa: CASRLAGETDTQYF
CDR3nt: TGTGCCAGCAGGCTAGCGGGGGAGACAGATACGCAGTATTTT

d_gene: NA
v_gene: TRBV30
abundance: NA
j_gene: TRBJ2-1
CDR3aa: CAVELVAVSYNEQFF
CDR3nt: TGTGCCGTGGAGTTGGTAGCGGTCTCCTACAATGAGCAGTTCTTC

d_gene: NA
v_gene: TRBV4-2
abundance: few
j_gene: TRBJ2-3
CDR3aa: CASSHGGASTDTQYF
CDR3nt: TGTGCCAGCAGCCATGGGGGGGCAAGCACAGATACGCAGTATTTT

d_gene: TRBD1
v_gene: TRBV7-2
abundance: NA
j_gene: TRBJ2-7
CDR3aa: CASSIGTEFSYEQYF
CDR3nt: TGTGCCAGCAGCATAGGGACAGAATTTTCCTACGAGCAGTACTTC

d_gene: NA
v_gene: TRBV28
abundance: NA
j_gene: TRBJ1-5
CDR3aa: CASSPGGGNQPQHF
CDR3nt: TGTGCCAGCAGCCCTGGAGGGGGCAATCAGCCCCAGCATTTT

d_gene: TRBD1
v_gene: TRBV19
abundance: NA
j_gene: TRBJ2-7
CDR3aa: CASSKGQSSYEQYF
CDR3nt: TGTGCCAGTAGTAAGGGACAGAGCTCCTACGAGCAGTACTTC

d_gene: NA
v_gene: TRBV30
abundance: once
j_gene: TRBJ1-2
CDR3aa: CAWSPHTNYGYTF
CDR3nt: TGTGCCTGGAGTCCTCACACGAACTATGGCTACACCTTC

d_gene: NA
v_gene: TRBV13
abundance: NA
j_gene: TRBJ1-5
CDR3aa: CASSSGRSGQPQHF
CDR3nt: TGTGCCAGCAGCTCGGGACGGTCGGGGCAGCCCCAGCATTTT

d_gene: NA
v_gene: TRBV29-1
abundance: NA
j_gene: TRBJ2-5
CDR3aa: CSVYGETQYF
CDR3nt: TGCAGCGTTTACGGGGAGACCCAGTACTTC

d_gene: TRBD1
v_gene: TRBV30
abundance: NA
j_gene: TRBJ1-2
CDR3aa: CAWSVRTGRLDYGYTF
CDR3nt: TGTGCCTGGAGTGTAAGGACAGGGAGATTAGACTATGGCTACACCTTC

d_gene: NA
v_gene: TRBV25-1
abundance: few
j_gene: TRBJ2-3
CDR3aa: CASSPSGWRADTQYF
CDR3nt: TGTGCCAGCAGTCCAAGCGGGTGGCGTGCAGATACGCAGTATTTT

d_gene: TRBD2
v_gene: TRBV5-1
abundance: few
j_gene: TRBJ2-7
CDR3aa: CASSLGLAGVEQYF
CDR3nt: TGCGCCAGCAGCCTTGGACTAGCGGGAGTGGAGCAGTACTTC

d_gene: NA
v_gene: TRBV18
abundance: NA
j_gene: TRBJ2-2
CDR3aa: CASSPIRGANTGELFF
CDR3nt: TGTGCCAGCTCACCAATCCGGGGAGCGAACACCGGGGAGCTGTTTTTT

d_gene: NA
v_gene: TRBV18
abundance: NA
j_gene: TRBJ2-2
CDR3aa: CASSPGFANTGELFF
CDR3nt: TGTGCCAGCTCACCAGGGTTTGCGAACACCGGGGAGCTGTTTTTT

d_gene: NA
v_gene: TRBV11-2
abundance: NA
j_gene: TRBJ1-1
CDR3aa: CASSLDGDEAFF
CDR3nt: TGTGCCAGCAGCTTGGACGGCGATGAAGCTTTCTTT

d_gene: NA
v_gene: TRBV5-1
abundance: few
j_gene: TRBJ1-1
CDR3aa: CASSLGQMNTEAFF
CDR3nt: TGCGCCAGCAGCTTGGGACAGATGAACACTGAAGCTTTCTTT

d_gene: NA
v_gene: TRBV6-6
abundance: NA
j_gene: TRBJ1-3
CDR3aa: CASLKTGNTIYF
CDR3nt: TGTGCCAGCCTGAAGACGGGAAACACCATATATTTT

d_gene: NA
v_gene: TRBV2
abundance: few
j_gene: TRBJ2-1
CDR3aa: CASTPSASSYNEQFF
CDR3nt: TGTGCCAGCACCCCCAGTGCTAGCTCCTACAATGAGCAGTTCTTC

d_gene: TRBD2
v_gene: TRBV6-5
abundance: few
j_gene: TRBJ2-3
CDR3aa: CATTPSGADTQYF
CDR3nt: TGTGCCACCACGCCCAGCGGGGCAGATACGCAGTATTTT

d_gene: NA
v_gene: TRBV6-1
abundance: few
j_gene: TRBJ2-7
CDR3aa: CASTGRVDEQYF
CDR3nt: TGTGCCAGCACTGGGCGGGTCGACGAGCAGTACTTC

d_gene: TRBD1
v_gene: TRBV29-1
abundance: NA
j_gene: TRBJ1-1
CDR3aa: CSVGQGDTEAFF
CDR3nt: TGCAGCGTTGGACAGGGGGACACTGAAGCTTTCTTT

d_gene: NA
v_gene: TRBV6-5
abundance: few
j_gene: TRBJ1-5
CDR3aa: CASGGKGNQPQHF
CDR3nt: TGTGCCAGCGGGGGGAAGGGCAATCAGCCCCAGCATTTT